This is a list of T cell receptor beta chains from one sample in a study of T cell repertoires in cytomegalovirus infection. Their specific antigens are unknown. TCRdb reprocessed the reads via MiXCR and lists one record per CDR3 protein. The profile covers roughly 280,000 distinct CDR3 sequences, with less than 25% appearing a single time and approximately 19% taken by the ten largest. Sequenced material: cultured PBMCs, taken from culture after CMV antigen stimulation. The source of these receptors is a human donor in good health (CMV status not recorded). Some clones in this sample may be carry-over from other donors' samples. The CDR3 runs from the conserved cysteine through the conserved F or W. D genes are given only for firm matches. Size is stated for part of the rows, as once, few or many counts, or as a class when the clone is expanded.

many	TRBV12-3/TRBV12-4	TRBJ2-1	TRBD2	TGTGCCAGCAGGCTCTTTGATTGGGAGGGCCTTTACAATGAGCAGTTCTTC	CASRLFDWEGLYNEQFF
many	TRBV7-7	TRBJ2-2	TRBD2	TGTGCCAGCAGCCCGGGACTATCGGGGACCGGGGAGCTGTTTTTT	CASSPGLSGTGELFF
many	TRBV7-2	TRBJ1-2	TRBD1	TGTGCCAGCGGGAAAGACAGGGCTTTCGGTAGAAACTATGGCTACACCTTC	CASGKDRAFGRNYGYTF
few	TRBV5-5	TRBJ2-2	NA	TGTGCCAGCAGCTTAACGCTGAACGCCGGGGAGCTGTTTTTT	CASSLTLNAGELFF
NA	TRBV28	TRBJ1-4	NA	TGTGCCAGCAGTCTGGGGGGGCGCTTTGAAAAACTGTTTTTT	CASSLGGRFEKLFF
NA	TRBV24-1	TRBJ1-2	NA	TGTGCCACCAGTGATTGGGCCCGAAGAGGTGGCTACACCTTC	CATSDWARRGGYTF
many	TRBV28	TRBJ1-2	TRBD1	TGTGCCAGCAGTCGGGGACAGGGGGGATACTATGGCTACACCTTC	CASSRGQGGYYGYTF
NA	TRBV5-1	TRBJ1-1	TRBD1	TGCACCAGCAGCTCGGGACAGGGGGCGCTCACTGAAGCTTTCTTT	CTSSSGQGALTEAFF
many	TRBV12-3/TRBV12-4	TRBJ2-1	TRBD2	TGTGCCAGCAGCCGAAGACTAGCCACCTACAATGAGCAGTTCTTC	CASSRRLATYNEQFF
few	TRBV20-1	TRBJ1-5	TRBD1	TGCAGTGCTAGGGCGACAGGGGGCGAATATCAGCCCCAGCATTTT	CSARATGGEYQPQHF
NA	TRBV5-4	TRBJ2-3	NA	TGTGCCAGCAGCTTGATGGTAGTGGGAGTTCTGGCAGATACGCAGTATTTT	CASSLMVVGVLADTQYF
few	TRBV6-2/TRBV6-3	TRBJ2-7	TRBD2	TGTGCCAGCACCGCCGGGACTAGCGGGAAAATTGAGCAGTACTTC	CASTAGTSGKIEQYF
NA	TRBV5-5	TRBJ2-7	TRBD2	TGTGCCAGCAGCTCGACATTAGCGGGAGGTACTTCCTACGAGCAGTACTTC	CASSSTLAGGTSYEQYF
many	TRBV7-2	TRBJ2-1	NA	TGTGCCAGCAGCTTAGGTTTGACACCTAGGCATGAGCAGTTCTTC	CASSLGLTPRHEQFF
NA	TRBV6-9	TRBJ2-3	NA	TGTGCCGCGAGGAGGGCAGGGGAAACAGATACGCAGTATTTT	CAARRAGETDTQYF
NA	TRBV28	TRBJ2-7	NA	TGTGCCAGCAGTGCCCGTCAAGCCCCATACGAGCAGTACTTC	CASSARQAPYEQYF
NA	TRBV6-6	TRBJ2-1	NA	TGTGCCAGCACCCATGTATATGAGCAGTTCTTC	CASTHVYEQFF
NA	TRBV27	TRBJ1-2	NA	TGTGCCAGCAGTCCCTACGGGCCAGGCACCAACTATGGCTACACCTTC	CASSPYGPGTNYGYTF
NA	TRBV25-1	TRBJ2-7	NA	TGTGCCAGCAGTGAATTCGGGCAGGTCTACGAGCAGTACTTC	CASSEFGQVYEQYF
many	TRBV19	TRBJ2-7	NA	TGTGCCAGCAGCCCCGGGACGGGATACGAGCAGTACTTC	CASSPGTGYEQYF
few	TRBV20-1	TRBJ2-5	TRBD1	TGCAGTGCTAGTGGACAGGAGGCAGAGACCCAGTACTTC	CSASGQEAETQYF
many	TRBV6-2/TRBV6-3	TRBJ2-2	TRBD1	TGTGCCAGCAGTTCCGGGGACAGATCCGGGGAGCTGTTTTTT	CASSSGDRSGELFF
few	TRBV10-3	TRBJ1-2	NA	TGTGCCATCAGTGAGGGACGGAGGCCCGATGGCTACACCTTC	CAISEGRRPDGYTF
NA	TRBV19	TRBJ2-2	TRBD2	TGTGCCAGTAAGGGCGAGGGGCTAGCGGGACCAACCGGAGGGGAGCTGTTTTTT	CASKGEGLAGPTGGELFF
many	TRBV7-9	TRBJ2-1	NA	TGTGCCAGCAGCTTCGGTAGTTCCTACAATGAGCAGTTCTTC	CASSFGSSYNEQFF
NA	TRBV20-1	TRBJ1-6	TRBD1	TGCAGTGCAAGACAGGGTGGTTCACCCCTCCACTTT	CSARQGGSPLHF
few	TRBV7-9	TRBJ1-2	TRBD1	TGTGCCAGCAGCGCATGGGACAGGGGGCATGGCTACACCTTC	CASSAWDRGHGYTF
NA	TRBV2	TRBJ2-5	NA	TGTGCCAGCAGTGTGGAGACCCAGTACTTC	CASSVETQYF
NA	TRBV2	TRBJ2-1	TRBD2	TGTGCCAGCAGTTCTCTAGCGGGAGGCGGAGAGCAGTTCTTC	CASSSLAGGGEQFF
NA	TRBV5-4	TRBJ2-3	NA	TGTGCCAGCAGCGTCACAGGTAGCACAGATACGCAGTATTTT	CASSVTGSTDTQYF
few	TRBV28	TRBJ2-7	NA	TGTGCCAGCAAAGGGGCAGCTGACTACGAGCAGTACTTC	CASKGAADYEQYF
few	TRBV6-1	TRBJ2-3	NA	TGTGCCAGCAGTGGAGGAACTTCGGCAGATACGCAGTATTTT	CASSGGTSADTQYF
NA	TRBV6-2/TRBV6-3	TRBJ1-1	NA	TGTGCCACCGCCTTCGGAAACACTGAAGCTTTCTTT	CATAFGNTEAFF
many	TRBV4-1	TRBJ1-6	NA	TGCGCCAGCAGCCAAGTTGGGGGGCGGACTAATTCACCCCTCCACTTT	CASSQVGGRTNSPLHF
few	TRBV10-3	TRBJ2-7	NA	TGTGCCATCAGTGAGTCGGGGCAGGGGAGTTACGAGCAGTACTTC	CAISESGQGSYEQYF
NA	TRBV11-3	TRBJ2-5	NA	TGTGCCAGCAGCCGTGGACAGTTTTCGGAGACCCAGTACTTC	CASSRGQFSETQYF
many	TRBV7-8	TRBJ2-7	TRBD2	TGTGCCAGCAGCCCGCCAGCGGGAGGGGGCTACGAGCAGTACTTC	CASSPPAGGGYEQYF
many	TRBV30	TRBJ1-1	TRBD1	TGTGCCTGGAGGCAAAGACAGGGGGCGTATTCTGAAGCTTTCTTT	CAWRQRQGAYSEAFF
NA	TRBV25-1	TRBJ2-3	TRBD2	TGTGCCAGCAGTGAATGGGTACTAGCGGGAGTAGATACGCAGTATTTT	CASSEWVLAGVDTQYF
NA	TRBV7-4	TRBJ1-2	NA	TGTGCCAGCACCTTTGCCCTTGACATAGCTAACTATGGCTACACCTTC	CASTFALDIANYGYTF
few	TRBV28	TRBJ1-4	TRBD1	TGTGCCAGCAGTTTATACCACAGGGGTGAAAAACTGTTTTTT	CASSLYHRGEKLFF
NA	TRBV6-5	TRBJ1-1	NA	TGTGCCAGCAGTTACTCGTACAGGAACACTGAAGCTTTCTTT	CASSYSYRNTEAFF
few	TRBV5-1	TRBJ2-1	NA	TGCGCCAGCAGCTTGAGTGGCGGAAACTCCTACAATGAGCAGTTCTTC	CASSLSGGNSYNEQFF
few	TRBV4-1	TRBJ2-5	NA	TGCGCCAGCAGCGAAGATTTGTACCAAGAGACCCAGTACTTC	CASSEDLYQETQYF